This T cell receptor beta chain was identified during a study of T cell responses to AZD1222 COVID-19 vaccine. Study summary: Second-dose intervals of approximately 4 or approximately 12 weeks were pooled.

The study, taken as a whole, reports: The sample set comprised mostly white British donors with more females, and clonal diversity was possibly underestimated. Nearly half of spike-specific TCRs reportedly go after variant regions that carry no mutations. The study sampled repertoires only after the peak T cell response.

For this clone: Its antigen remains unidentified.

Using immunoSEQ multiplex PCR, the repertoire was profiled, and TCRdb retains in-frame clones only, with some absent. The sample holds 70,000 to 90,000 clones; roughly 82% are singletons and the top ten take 7.5% to 9%. Sequenced material: peripheral blood, taken on day 0 of AZD1222 vaccination. This clonotype was obtained from an adult in good health.

The CDR3 is CASTERGYYNSPLHF. As DNA, the CDR3 is TGTGCCAGCACCGAACGGGGATACTATAATTCACCCCTCCACTTT. This chain uses TRBV25-1 with TRBJ1-6, with D uncertain. Germline-derived CDR1 and CDR2 are MGHDK and SYGVNS. The CDR3 covers 15 residues. Trimming pared 7 bases from V and 3 bases from J, leaving 13 bases between.